This passage covers 20 T cell receptor beta chains from one sample sequenced in a study of T cells in Graves' hyperthyroidism and ophthalmopathy. It was RNA transcripts that yielded the amplified TCR beta CDR3 regions. First-round RT-PCR targeting the TCR CDR3 was performed with the HTBI primer set. TCRdb itself ran the multiplex PCR reads through MiXCR, one entry per CDR3 protein. The data contain fewer than 500,000 distinct CDR3 sequences, about 14% of them singletons. The sequencing sample was made of blood. The receptor source for this set is a man aged 18 to 35 with Graves' ophthalmopathy.

The genes are TRBV29-1 and TRBJ1-2; 7 nucleotides match TRBD1. Germline CDR1 and CDR2: SQVTM and ANQGSEA. The CDR3 has 12 residues. V dropped 5 bases and J dropped 3; count of bases not matched to a gene: 3. DNA for the CDR3: TGCAGCGTTTCCGGACAGGACTATGGCTACACCTTC. Its protein product is CSVSGQDYGYTF.

This clonotype was recorded many times. The rearrangement uses TRBV7-9 and TRBJ2-3, with 8 positions matching TRBD2. J lost 8 bases, V lost 0 bases, and 13 bases had no gene match. Germline lookup yields CDR1 SEHNR and CDR2 FQNEAQ (reference sequence). The CDR3 is 17 residues long. CDR3 loop: CASSLALSAGVQITQYF. In DNA form, the CDR3 reads TGTGCCAGCAGCTTAGCGCTCTCAGCGGGGGTGCAAATTACGCAGTATTTT.

There are a few counts of this clonotype. V is TRBV14 and J is TRBJ2-5, with 8 bases aligning to TRBD2. J lost 5 bases, V lost 4 bases, and 6 bases had no gene match. There are 14 residues in the CDR3. Germline CDR1 and CDR2: SGHDN and FVKESK. Here the CDR3 DNA reads TGTGCCAGCAGCCCAGCGGGGGTATGGGAGACCCAGTACTTC. Encoded protein: CASSPAGVWETQYF.

This clonotype was seen repeatedly, ten times or more. V is TRBV24-1 and J is TRBJ1-1; D unclear. This CDR3 has 13 residues. Germline values: CDR1 KGHDR, CDR2 SFDVKD. The V end lost 4 bases, the J end lost 1 base, and 6 bases lay between the germline ends. The CDR3 bases are TGTGCCACCAGTGACAGGTCGAACACTGAAGCTTTCTTT. Protein product: CATSDRSNTEAFF.

This clonotype was observed at least ten times. V usage is TRBV12-3 or TRBV12-4 and J usage is TRBJ2-3; D not certain. Trimming left V 7 bases short and J 5 bases short, with 10 bases between. CDR3 length: 12 residues. The DNA of the CDR3 is TGTGCCAGCACTATTCAGGTAGATACGCAGTATTTT. Protein sequence: CASTIQVDTQYF.

This clonotype was recorded at least ten times. The chain couples TRBV29-1 to TRBJ2-2, with D hard to call. Deletions cut 6 bases from V and 6 bases from J, with 5 bases between. This CDR3 comprises 10 residues. The germline V gene encodes CDR1 SQVTM and CDR2 ANQGSEA. The DNA for the CDR3 is TGCAGCGTAGGTTCCGGGGAGCTGTTTTTT. Protein: CSVGSGELFF.

This clonotype was recorded at least ten times. The chain is built from TRBV10-3 and TRBJ1-5, with D unresolved. Per the germline V gene, CDR1 is ENHRY and CDR2 is SYGVKD. The CDR3 is 12 amino acids. Trimming removed 5 bases from V and 4 bases from J, with 6 bases in between. CDR3 coding DNA: TGTGCCATCAGTCAGGAGAATCAGCCCCAGCATTTT. Its protein is CAISQENQPQHF.

With regard to this clonotype: A much larger clonotype is one base distant, so this may be a read error. The J gene is TRBJ2-5, the V gene TRBV6-2 or TRBV6-3, with a tentative D call TRBD2 (6 bases). Trimming took 0 bases from V and 4 from J, leaving 9 bases between them. Germline CDR1 MNHEY, CDR2 SVGEGT. This CDR3 region has 14 residues. The CDR3 nucleotides are TGTGCCAGCAGTTACTCCAGGGAGGCAGAGACCCAGTACTTC. Protein sequence: CASSYSREAETQYF.

The table lists this clonotype with many counts. This sequence joins TRBV13 and TRBJ2-1; the match to TRBD1 covers 7 bases. Trimming removed 5 bases from V and 8 bases from J; junction bases left unmatched: 0. This CDR3 comprises 11 residues. Germline V gives CDR1 PRHDT, CDR2 FYEKMQ (reference sequence). CDR3 nucleotides: TGTGCCAGCAGCCAGGGGGATGAGCAGTTCTTC. Translation: CASSQGDEQFF.

This chain uses TRBV5-1 with TRBJ1-1, with a possible D match to TRBD1 (5 bases). This CDR3 comprises 14 residues. Germline V CDR1 and CDR2: SGHRS, YFSETQ. V was cut by 0 bases and J by 6 bases, with 12 bases left in between. This chain's CDR3 is CASSLGQSKAEAFF. CDR3 DNA sequence: TGCGCCAGCAGCTTGGGACAGTCGAAGGCTGAAGCTTTCTTT.

This clonotype appeared many times. This chain links TRBV3-1 with TRBJ1-6; D is unresolved. V lost 0 bases, J lost 0 bases, and 3 bases lay in between. The CDR3 runs 15 residues. The germline gives CDR1 LGHDT, CDR2 YNNKEL (reference sequence). CDR3 coding DNA: TGTGCCAGCAGCCAAGACAGCTCCTATAATTCACCCCTCCACTTT. Translated: CASSQDSSYNSPLHF.

There are a few counts of this clonotype. V usage is TRBV6-1 and J usage is TRBJ2-7; D is unresolved. The V end was cut by 8 bases, the J end by 0 bases, with 8 bases between. The CDR3 has 12 residues. The germline V gene has CDR1 MNHNS and CDR2 SASEGT. Here the CDR3 reads CASVGRSYEQYF. CDR3 in DNA: TGTGCCAGCGTGGGCCGCTCCTACGAGCAGTACTTC.

Only a few counts were recorded for this clonotype. The chain combines TRBV7-9 with TRBJ1-5, with 7 positions matching TRBD1. Unmatched junction bases numbered 9, after V lost 3 bases and J lost 10 bases. CDR1 SEHNR and CDR2 FQNEAQ come from the germline V gene (reference sequence). The CDR3 is made up of 14 amino acids. CDR3 DNA: TGTGCCAGCAGCTTGGGGGACAGCGTTGGCCCCCAGCATTTT. Protein product: CASSLGDSVGPQHF.

This clonotype was seen many times. The V and J genes are TRBV7-8 and TRBJ2-1; D unresolved. CDR1 and CDR2 (germline): SGHVS, FQNEAQ. The CDR3 is 13 amino acids. Trimming took 1 base from V and 9 from J, leaving 10 bases between them. The CDR3 coding sequence is TGTGCCAGCAGCTTAGTGTCCAGCGCTGAGCAGTTCTTC. Amino acid sequence: CASSLVSSAEQFF.

This clonotype was observed many times. In DNA, the CDR3 is TGTGCCATCAGGACAGCTAGCAATCAGCCCCAGCATTTT. It encodes CAIRTASNQPQHF. The chain is built from TRBV10-3 and TRBJ1-5; TRBD1 might be the D (5 bases). Trimming pared 6 bases from V and 0 bases from J, leaving 6 bases between. Looked up from germline, CDR1 is ENHRY and CDR2 is SYGVKD. The CDR3 is made up of 13 amino acids.

In its sample, this clonotype was seen many times. Compared with germline, one end of the junction differs, possibly owing to a read error. This rearrangement joins TRBV5-1 to TRBJ2-3; perhaps TRBD2 as D (6 bases). In germline, CDR1 is SGHRS, CDR2 YFSETQ. This CDR3 has 15 residues. In nucleotides, the CDR3 is TGTGCCAGCAGCCTAGGGCGGGGAGGCACAGATACGCAGTATTTT. This translates into CASSLGRGGTDTQYF.

This clonotype was detected ten times or more. The CDR3 protein is CASTISGEYEQFF. CDR3 coding DNA: TGTGCCAGCACCATTTCAGGAGAGTATGAGCAGTTCTTC. The chain joins TRBV13 to TRBJ2-1; D gene unclear. The V gene lost 7 bases and the J gene lost 8 bases, with 15 bases spanning the gap. The V gene's germline CDR1 is PRHDT and CDR2 FYEKMQ (reference sequence). CDR3 size: 13 residues.

There are many counts of this clonotype. J is TRBJ2-7 and V is TRBV20-1; D remains ambiguous. The germline CDR1 and CDR2 sequences are DFQATT and SNEGSKA (reference sequence). V lost 5 bases, J lost 1 base, and 12 bases lay in between. This CDR3 spans 13 amino acids. In nucleotides, the CDR3 is TGCAGTGCTGAAGGAGTACTATCCTACGAGCAGTACTTC. Translated: CSAEGVLSYEQYF.

J is TRBJ2-3 and V is TRBV9; 8 bases are shared with TRBD1. Trimming removed 7 bases from V and 3 bases from J; junction bases left unmatched: 10. This CDR3 is 15 amino acids long. The germline CDR1 and CDR2 sequences are SGDLS and YYNGEE. This CDR3 is CASVRGRSITDTQYF. CDR3 nucleotides: TGTGCCAGCGTCAGGGGGCGGTCGATTACAGATACGCAGTATTTT.

This clonotype showed up just a few times. The chain combines TRBV3-1 with TRBJ2-3; 8 nucleotides line up with TRBD2. CDR3 size: 17 residues. V lost 1 base to trimming and J lost 5 bases; unmatched junction nucleotides: 11. Germline-derived CDR1 and CDR2 are LGHDT and YNNKEL (reference sequence). CDR3 sequence reads: CASSQAGGVGFGDTQYF. CDR3 DNA sequence: TGTGCCAGCAGCCAAGCGGGGGGGGTAGGGTTCGGAGATACGCAGTATTTT.